This TCR beta chain was identified during a study of molecular identifiers for immune sequencing clone quantification (dated 2018 in TCRdb). Turning to the overall study: For a replicate experiment, RNA from around 20,000 or 100,000 naive CD8 T cells was divided into five aliquots, and four of the five aliquots were sequenced. This methods study benchmarked molecular-identifier clustering-based TCR repertoire sequencing (MIDCIRS) and TCR RNA copy counting, using CD8 T cells to do so. General study outcomes and caveats: Identical TCR molecules sharing a barcode could cause highly expanded clone sizes to be underestimated. Modeling estimated 3 to 3.5 recovered TCR RNA copies per cell, compared with about ten by digital PCR, which implies around 30% capture efficiency. In CMV-specific effector cells, clones with more than 20 RNA copies accounted for over 99% of molecules, whereas in naive cells such clones accounted for under 1%. When barcode sub-clustering was left out, chimeric consensus sequences inflated TCR diversity, with chimeras reaching as high as 47%. Spiked-in Jurkat TCR RNA equal to a single cell's worth was reported to be detectable even within 1,100,000 naive CD8 T cells. The naive libraries included spiked-in Jurkat TCR RNA (about nine copies' worth), and this RNA is not part of the donor repertoire.

Concerning this clonotype itself: Its binding antigen is unknown. Base qualities are missing; no much larger clone stands one base away.

There are 12 amino acids in the CDR3, from cysteine to phenylalanine inclusive. Only CDR3 DNA remains: 36 bases, in frame from the first base. Per the germline V gene, KGHDR is the CDR1 and SFDVKD is the CDR2. Relative to germline, V is 5 bases shorter and J is 3 bases shorter, with 6 bases between their ends. Naive CD8 T cell libraries were made from approximately 20,000 to 1,000,000 sorted cells using 10%, 30% or 50% of purified RNA. On a BD FACSAria II, naive CD8 T cells were FACS-sorted as CD8+CD4-CCR7+CD45RA+ and collected into RLT Plus buffer. Detection sensitivity was tested by spiking Jurkat RNA equal to about eleven TCR copies' worth into samples containing 20,000-1,000,000 naive CD8 T cells. CD8 T cells were enriched using RosetteSep CD8+ T Cell Enrichment Cocktail and Ficoll-Paque, and the enriched cells then underwent ACK red cell lysis. The library was obtained by PCR. This sample was sequenced with a NextSeq 500. Preparation of bulk TCR libraries followed a previously described approach, with the TCR primers listed in Table S5. Total RNA was purified with the Qiagen AllPrep DNA/RNA kit. Before any analysis, reads coming from multiple sequencing runs of the same library were combined into one pool. The authors processed their data as follows. Reads were retained only if their TCR constant sequence matched exactly, and those retained reads were trimmed to 150 nt and grouped according to their 12-nt molecular barcodes. Reads in each barcode group were sub-clustered using a 15% Levenshtein threshold, and a quality-weighted consensus sequence was built for each RNA molecule. Non-functional sequences were discarded, and so were lower-count sequences lying one edit away from another sequence. Barcode sub-clusters with fewer than 20% of the maximum read count were removed, based on fitting two negative binomial distributions. TCRdb trimmed the raw reads at Q25, called clones with MiXCR and kept productive beta chains. Merged by CDR3 protein, the rows form single entries marked with the most common genes and DNA. The V and J calls and clone size come from TCRdb's table, not from the authors' own analysis. The sample records approximately 630,000 distinct CDR3 sequences, about 25% of which are singletons. About 0.84% of the sample goes to the ten largest clones.

The rearranged segments are TRBV24-1 and TRBJ1-1; the D gene cannot be named for sure. This TCR was recovered from a human donor in good health. Some libraries in this study had Jurkat cell RNA spiked in. Sequencing was carried out using naive CD8+ T cells from blood, with Jurkat cell RNA spiked in. In the paper's terms, the cell subset or site label means: FACS-sorted CD8+CD4-CCR7+CD45RA+ naive T cells. The DNA sequence follows: TGTGCCACCAGTGTTGGAGACACTGAAGCTTTCTTT. Translated, it gives CATSVGDTEAFF.